A selection of T cell receptor beta chains follows, all from one sample in a study of blood T cell repertoires in COVID-19. Assay: immunoSEQ multiplex PCR; the TCRdb copy retains only in-frame clones and omits some. The sample has roughly 77,000 clones; 70% to 90% are singletons. The specimen was peripheral blood. The receptors originated from a man aged 50 to 59 with active COVID-19. CDR3s include the opening cysteine and the closing phenylalanine or tryptophan. Fields, in order: V gene, D gene, J gene, clone size, CDR3 DNA, CDR3 protein. A D gene is named only where the DNA matches it firmly. Size tells how often a clone was seen (once, few, many) or the class of an expanded clone, and some rows leave it out.

TRBV28,-,TRBJ1-5,-,TGTGCCAGCAGTTTGGGGGTCGGGGCTAGAGGGAGGACGCAGCCCCAGCATTTT,CASSLGVGARGRTQPQHF
TRBV11-2,TRBD1,TRBJ2-7,-,TGTGCCAGCAGCTTAGTAGGACAGGGCCCCTACGAGCAGTACTTC,CASSLVGQGPYEQYF
TRBV28,TRBD1,TRBJ1-6,-,TGTGCCAGCAGTTTATTTGCCGGGACAGGCCCGTTCTACTTT,CASSLFAGTGPFYF
TRBV28,-,TRBJ2-6,-,TGTGCCAGCAGTTTGGTCGCAGGGGCAATCTCTGGGGCCAACGTCCTGACTTTC,CASSLVAGAISGANVLTF
TRBV6-5,-,TRBJ1-3,-,TGTGCCAGCATTAGTGCTATGCCCTCTGGAAACACCATATATTTT,CASISAMPSGNTIYF
TRBV15,-,TRBJ1-4,once,TGTGCCACCAGCAGAGCCTCGGGGAGGGGCGAAAAACTGTTTTTT,CATSRASGRGEKLFF
TRBV28,-,TRBJ1-2,-,TGTGCCAGCAGTTTATGGGGGGGGGACTATGGCTACACCTTC,CASSLWGGDYGYTF
TRBV21-1,-,TRBJ1-2,-,TGTGCCAGCAACAAAGCTGGGCCTGCCTATGGCTACACCTTC,CASNKAGPAYGYTF
TRBV2,TRBD1,TRBJ2-7,-,TGTGCCAGCAGTGAAACAATAGGGGGCGCGTACGAGCAGTACTTC,CASSETIGGAYEQYF
TRBV11-3,TRBD1,TRBJ1-1,-,TGTGCCAGCAGCTCCCGGACAGGGAGCACTGAAGCTTTCTTT,CASSSRTGSTEAFF
TRBV4-2,-,TRBJ2-7,-,TGTGCCAGCAGCCAAGTCGTGGGGCGCGAGCAGTACTTC,CASSQVVGREQYF
TRBV11-2,-,TRBJ2-7,-,TGTGCCAGCAGCTTAGCAGGGGCCCCCGAGCAGTACTTC,CASSLAGAPEQYF
TRBV5-6,-,TRBJ1-4,-,TGTGCCAGCAGCTTGGTTAGGGCAGGGTCCAATGAAAAACTGTTTTTT,CASSLVRAGSNEKLFF
TRBV27,-,TRBJ2-1,-,TGTGCCAGCAGTTTTATTCGGGATAATGAGCAGTTCTTC,CASSFIRDNEQFF
TRBV3-1/TRBV3-2,-,TRBJ2-5,-,TGTGCCAGCAGCCCCGCGCTACAGGGCTCCGAGACCCAGTACTTC,CASSPALQGSETQYF
TRBV27,-,TRBJ1-5,-,TGTGCCAGCAGTTTATCGAGGATCAACAATCAGCCCCAGCATTTT,CASSLSRINNQPQHF
TRBV7-2,TRBD2,TRBJ2-3,-,TGTGCCAGCAGCCAAACTAGCGGGGTCACAGATACGCAGTATTTT,CASSQTSGVTDTQYF
TRBV28,-,TRBJ1-1,-,TGTGCCAGCAGACCGCAGGGAGGGGGTGAAGCTTTCTTT,CASRPQGGGEAFF
TRBV5-8,TRBD1,TRBJ2-2,-,TGTGCCAGCAGCCCGCCGACAGGGTACACCGGGGAGCTGTTTTTT,CASSPPTGYTGELFF
TRBV2,TRBD1,TRBJ1-4,once,TGTGCCAGCAGTCCGACAGGGGCTGGTGAAAAACTGTTTTTT,CASSPTGAGEKLFF